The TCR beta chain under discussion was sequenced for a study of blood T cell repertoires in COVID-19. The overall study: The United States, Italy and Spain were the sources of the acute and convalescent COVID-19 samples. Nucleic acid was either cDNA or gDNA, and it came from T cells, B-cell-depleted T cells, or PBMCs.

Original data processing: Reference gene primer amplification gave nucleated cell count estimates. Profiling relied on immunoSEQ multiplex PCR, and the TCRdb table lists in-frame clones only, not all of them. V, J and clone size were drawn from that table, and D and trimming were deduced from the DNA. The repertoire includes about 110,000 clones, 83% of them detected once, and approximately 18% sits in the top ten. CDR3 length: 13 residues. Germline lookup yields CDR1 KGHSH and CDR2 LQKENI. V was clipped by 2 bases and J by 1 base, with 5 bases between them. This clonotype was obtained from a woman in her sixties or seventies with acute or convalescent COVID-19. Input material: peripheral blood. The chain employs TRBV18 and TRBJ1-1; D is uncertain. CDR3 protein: CASSPVRNTEAFF. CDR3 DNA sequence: TGTGCCAGCTCACCAGTTCGGAACACTGAAGCTTTCTTT. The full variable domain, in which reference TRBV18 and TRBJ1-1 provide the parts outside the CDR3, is NAGVMQNPRHLVRRRGQEARLRCSPMKGHSHVYWYRQLPEEGLKFMVYLQKENIIDESGMPKERFSAEFPKEGPSILRIQQVVRGDSAAYFCASSPVRNTEAFFGQGTRLTVV.